The 9 T cell receptor beta chains presented below share a single source sample, sequenced in a study of cytomegalovirus exposure and HLA in healthy donors. PCR amplification relied on 60 Vbeta primers (plus 13 Jbeta primers). Repertoires were generated with immunoSEQ multiplex PCR, while TCRdb's copy carries only in-frame clones and drops some. The sample lists about 150,000 clones, approximately 84% occurring once. The sample taken for sequencing was PBMCs. The receptor set was obtained from a male donor in good health and CMV-seropositive.

The genes are TRBV9 and TRBJ2-7; the match to TRBD1 covers 9 bases. V was pared by 4 bases and J by 2 bases, with 7 bases of the junction left unmatched. Germline CDR1 SGDLS, CDR2 YYNGEE. The CDR3 totals 15 residues. The DNA of the CDR3 is TGTGCCAGCAGCCCCAGACAGGGGGGGACCTACGAGCAGTACTTC. As protein: CASSPRQGGTYEQYF.

This clone was seen a few times. This chain links TRBV30 with TRBJ1-1, with a weak D call TRBD1 (5 bases). With 0 bases removed from V and 3 bases from J, the gap between germline ends came to 11 bases. The CDR3 runs to 14 residues. The germline V gene encodes CDR1 GTSNPN and CDR2 SVGIG (reference sequence). CDR3 amino acids: CAWSVDTGYTEAFF. In DNA form, the CDR3 reads TGTGCCTGGAGTGTAGACACAGGTTACACTGAAGCTTTCTTT.

The CDR3 DNA reads as TGTGCCAGTAGTGGCCGGGACAGGAGCTCCTACGAGCAGTACTTC. Protein sequence: CASSGRDRSSYEQYF. V gene TRBV19 combines with J gene TRBJ2-7; 8 nucleotides agree with TRBD1. Germline CDR1 LNHDA, CDR2 SQIVND (reference sequence). V shed 5 bases and J 0 bases; nucleotides not matched to a gene: 6. CDR3 size: 15 residues.

V gene TRBV7-9 combines with J gene TRBJ1-1; 7 nucleotides agree with TRBD1. The CDR3 runs to 15 residues. Looked up from germline, CDR1 is SEHNR and CDR2 is FQNEAQ (reference sequence). V trimming: 5 bases; J trimming: 4 bases; junction bases outside the gene matches: 10. CDR3 sequence (DNA): TGTGCCAGCAGCCCCCCTACAGGGGTGGGCACTGAAGCTTTCTTT. Its translation: CASSPPTGVGTEAFF.

The chain carries TRBV28 and TRBJ2-7; TRBD2 might be the D (6 bases). This CDR3 comprises 15 residues. The germline CDR1 and CDR2 sequences are MDHEN and SYDVKM. The V end lost 3 bases, the J end lost 6 bases, and 18 bases lay between the germline ends. DNA for the CDR3: TGTGCCAGCAGTTTTTTGGGCGGGGCAAAAGCCGAGCAGTACTTC. Its translation is CASSFLGGAKAEQYF. Filled out from reference TRBV28 and TRBJ2-7, the complete variable domain reads DVKVTQSSRYLVKRTGEKVFLECVQDMDHENMFWYRQDPGLGLRLIYFSYDVKMKEKGDIPEGYSVSREKKERFSLILESASTNQTSMYLCASSFLGGAKAEQYFGPGTRLTVT.

The J gene is TRBJ2-7, the V gene TRBV29-1; no firm D call. This CDR3 region has 11 residues. The V end lost 1 base, the J end lost 4 bases, and 5 bases lay between the germline ends. Germline V CDR1 and CDR2: SQVTM, ANQGSEA. CDR3 nucleotides: TGCAGCGTTGAAGGCGATTACGAGCAGTACTTC. Residues: CSVEGDYEQYF.

This rearrangement joins TRBV6-1 to TRBJ2-1, with 9 bases matching TRBD2. Unmatched junction bases numbered 5, after V lost 6 bases and J lost 5 bases. Germline V gene sequence: CDR1 MNHNS, CDR2 SASEGT. The CDR3 contains 14 residues. In DNA, the CDR3 is TGTGCCAGCAGGCGGGGGGGTAGGGACAATGAGCAGTTCTTC. This gives the protein CASRRGGRDNEQFF.

The chain uses TRBV6-5 and TRBJ1-3, with TRBD1 matching over 9 bases. The trim removed 6 bases at V and 7 bases at J, leaving 7 bases unmatched. The CDR3 covers 14 residues. Germline V gene data show CDR1 as MNHEY and CDR2 as SVGAGI. The CDR3 reads CASSLTGGPNTIYF. The CDR3 DNA reads TGTGCCAGCAGCTTGACAGGGGGGCCGAACACCATATATTTT.

The CDR3 region is CASSFRTSGRAEDIQYF. The CDR3 DNA reads as TGTGCCAGCAGCTTTAGGACTAGCGGGAGGGCGGAGGACATTCAGTACTTC. The chain recombines TRBV9 with TRBJ2-4; the match to TRBD2 covers 15 bases. This CDR3 has 17 residues. Trimming took 4 bases from V and 8 from J; bases not matched to a gene: 10. Per germline, CDR1 SGDLS and CDR2 YYNGEE. Variable domain in full (rest from reference TRBV9 and TRBJ2-4): DSGVTQTPKHLITATGQRVTLRCSPRSGDLSVYWYQQSLDQGLQFLIQYYNGEERAKGNILERFSAQQFPDLHSELNLSSLELGDSALYFCASSFRTSGRAEDIQYFGAGTRLSVL.